The following is a T cell receptor beta chain sequence with its context. The antigen is not known. Cells sorted as Tregs were CD4+, CD25+ and CD127-/low. Germline assignment: CDR1 LGHNA and CDR2 YNFKEQ. V lost 1 base and J lost 5; bases outside the gene matches: 6. The CDR3 is 15 amino acids. Full-length variable regions came from constant-region reverse primers plus semi-nested Nested Universal Primer A PCR. TCRdb re-called the 5' RACE reads with MiXCR, one entry per CDR3 protein. The top ten clones hold about 2.9% of a sample with more than 55,000 distinct CDR3 sequences, under 25% of them seen once. Whole-study results and caveats: Tumor memory CD4+ T cell TCR gene usage was found to cluster with blood and lymph node memory CD4+ cells and with lymph node naive CD4+ cells.

The rearrangement links TRBV4-2 to TRBJ2-7; TRBD2 matches 9 bases. This TCR came from a female donor with breast cancer. Material for sequencing was tumor-infiltrating Tregs sorted from the breast tumor. CDR3 sequence reads: CASSQGPGTSNEQYF. CDR3 DNA: TGTGCCAGCAGCCAAGGGCCCGGGACTAGCAACGAGCAGTACTTC.